This T cell receptor (beta chain) was observed in a study of blood T cells in healthy people across ages. Study-level results: Naive T cell percentage by flow cytometry tracked strongly with beta diversity. The long-lived group displayed more naive CD4+ cells, plus higher diversity, than the aged donors did.

Primers used in a second PCR of roughly 6 to 12 cycles were a sample-barcoded 5' primer and a J-beta primer mix. Per sample, CDR3-containing paired-end reads numbered at least 2.5 million. TCRdb passed the 5' RACE reads through MiXCR, listing each CDR3 protein once. The table records under 1 million distinct CDR3 sequences, around 45% of them present only once. This clonotype came up a few times. Its antigen is not known. The clonotype comes from a man in his 60s in good health. The sequenced material came from blood.

CDR3 nucleotides: TGCGCCAGCAGCCAAGAAGGCCTTCCTGGTTCACCCCTCCACTTT. This encodes CASSQEGLPGSPLHF. V gene TRBV4-1 combines with J gene TRBJ1-6; D is unclear. Germline CDR1 reads MGHRA; CDR2 reads YSYEKL. There are 15 residues in the CDR3. The V end was cut by 0 bases, the J end by 9 bases, with 12 bases between.